One and the same sample provided the 2 T cell receptor beta chains below, sequenced in a study of cytomegalovirus exposure and HLA in healthy donors. PCR involved 60 Vbeta and 13 Jbeta primers. The data were produced by immunoSEQ multiplex PCR, yet TCRdb's version contains in-frame clones alone and is incomplete. The sample consists of tens of thousands of clones, 84% of them appearing once. The sequenced sample was PBMCs. The receptor source for this set is a woman younger than 30 in good health and CMV-seropositive.

The chain is built from TRBV5-1 and TRBJ2-7, with 9 bases identical to TRBD1. Germline CDR1 SGHRS, CDR2 YFSETQ. J lost 6 bases, V lost 0 bases, and 7 bases had no gene match. This CDR3 comprises 15 residues. The CDR3 bases are TGCGCCAGCAGCTTGGTCAGGACAGGGGTTTTCGAGCAGTACTTC. Amino acids: CASSLVRTGVFEQYF. The variable domain in full, completed from reference TRBV5-1 and TRBJ2-7, reads KAGVTQTPRYLIKTRGQQVTLSCSPISGHRSVSWYQQTPGQGLQFLFEYFSETQRNKGNFPGRFSGRQFSNSRSEMNVSTLELGDSALYLCASSLVRTGVFEQYFGPGTRLTVT.

The chain employs TRBV7-3 and TRBJ2-3, with D unclear. The length of the CDR3 is 14 residues. Per the germline V gene, CDR1 is SGHTA and CDR2 is FQGTGA. V was clipped by 1 base and J by 3 bases, with 8 bases between them. CDR3 region: CASSLSTVTDTQYF. CDR3 nucleotide sequence: TGTGCCAGCAGCTTAAGCACAGTAACAGATACGCAGTATTTT.